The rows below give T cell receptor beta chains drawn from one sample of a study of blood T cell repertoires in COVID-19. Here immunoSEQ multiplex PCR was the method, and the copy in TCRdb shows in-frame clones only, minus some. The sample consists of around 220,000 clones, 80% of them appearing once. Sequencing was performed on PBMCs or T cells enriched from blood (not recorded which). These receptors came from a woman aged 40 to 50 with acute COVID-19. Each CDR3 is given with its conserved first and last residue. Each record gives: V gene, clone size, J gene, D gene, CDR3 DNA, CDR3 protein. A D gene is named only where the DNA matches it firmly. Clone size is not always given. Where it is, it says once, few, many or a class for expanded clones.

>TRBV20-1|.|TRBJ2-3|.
TGCAGTGCAAGTACCGCAGGCTCCACAGATACGCAGTATTTT
CSASTAGSTDTQYF
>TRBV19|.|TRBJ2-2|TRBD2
TGTGCCAGTAGTATCGATCTAGCGGGAGGAGGAACCGGGGAGCTGTTTTTT
CASSIDLAGGGTGELFF
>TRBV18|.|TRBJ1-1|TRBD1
TGTGCCAGCTCATCGAATACCGGGACAGGGTTCGCTTTCTTT
CASSSNTGTGFAFF
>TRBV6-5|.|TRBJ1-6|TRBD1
TGTGCCACGTTGGGGACAGCAAAATCACCCCTCCACTTT
CATLGTAKSPLHF
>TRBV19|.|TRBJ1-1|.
TGTGCCAGTATTTTTTCCCGCGGCACTGAAGCTTTCTTT
CASIFSRGTEAFF
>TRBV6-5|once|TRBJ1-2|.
TGTGCCAGCAGCGGAATGGGCAACTATGGCTACACCTTC
CASSGMGNYGYTF
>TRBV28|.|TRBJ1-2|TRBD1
TGTGCCAGCAGTTTCCGGACAGGGGGCTTGAGCTATGGCTACACCTTC
CASSFRTGGLSYGYTF
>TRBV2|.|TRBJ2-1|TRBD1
TGTGCCAGCAGTCCGGACAGGCATAATGAGCAGTTCTTC
CASSPDRHNEQFF
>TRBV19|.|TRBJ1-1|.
TGTGCCAGTAGTATAGCTCCGGGAGGGCGAATGAACACTGAAGCTTTCTTT
CASSIAPGGRMNTEAFF
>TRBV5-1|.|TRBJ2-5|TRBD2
TGCGCCAGCAGGACTAGCGGGGGGGAAGAGACCCAGTACTTC
CASRTSGGEETQYF